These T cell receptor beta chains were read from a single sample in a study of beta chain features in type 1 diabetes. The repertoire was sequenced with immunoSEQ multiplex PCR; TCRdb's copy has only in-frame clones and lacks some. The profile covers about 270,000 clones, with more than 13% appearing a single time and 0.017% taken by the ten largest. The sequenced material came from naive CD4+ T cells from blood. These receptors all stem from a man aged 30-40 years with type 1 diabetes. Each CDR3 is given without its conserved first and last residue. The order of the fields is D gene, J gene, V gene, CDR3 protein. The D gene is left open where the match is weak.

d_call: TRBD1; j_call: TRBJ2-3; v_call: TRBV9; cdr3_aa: ASSISTGRRTDTQY
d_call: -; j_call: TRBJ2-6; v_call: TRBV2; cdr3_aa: ASSPGPSGANVLT
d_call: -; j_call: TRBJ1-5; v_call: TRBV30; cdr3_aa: AWSVSGSRQPQH
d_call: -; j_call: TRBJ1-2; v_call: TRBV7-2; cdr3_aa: ASIPFGLDYGYT
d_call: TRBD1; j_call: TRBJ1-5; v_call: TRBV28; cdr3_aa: ASSAPDRGNQPQH
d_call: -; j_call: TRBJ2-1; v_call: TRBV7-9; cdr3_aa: ASSLIRSGSSYNEQF
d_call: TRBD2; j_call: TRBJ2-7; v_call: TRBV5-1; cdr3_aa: ASSLAALAGDEQY
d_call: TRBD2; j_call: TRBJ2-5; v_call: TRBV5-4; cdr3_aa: ASSLATSGETQY
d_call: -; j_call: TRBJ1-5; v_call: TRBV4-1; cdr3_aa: ASSQGPGPQPQH
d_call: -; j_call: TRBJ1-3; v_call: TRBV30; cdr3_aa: AWSEGAGNTIY
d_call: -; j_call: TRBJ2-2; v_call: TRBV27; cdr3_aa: ASTFNRITGELF
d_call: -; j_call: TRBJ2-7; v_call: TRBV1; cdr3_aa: TSSSWTSGTYEQY
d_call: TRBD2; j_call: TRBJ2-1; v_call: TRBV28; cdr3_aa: ASSLRLAGYNEQF
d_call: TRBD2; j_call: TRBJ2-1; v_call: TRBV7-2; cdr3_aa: ASSPRGTSTSSEQF
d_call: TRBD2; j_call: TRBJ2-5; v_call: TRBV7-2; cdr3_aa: ASTLTSGRGKTQY
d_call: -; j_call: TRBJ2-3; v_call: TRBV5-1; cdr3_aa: ASSLAGVTDTQY
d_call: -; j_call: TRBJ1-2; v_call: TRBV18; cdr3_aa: ASSPDSSNYGYT
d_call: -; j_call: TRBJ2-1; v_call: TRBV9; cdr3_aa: ASSHQAPASSNNEQF
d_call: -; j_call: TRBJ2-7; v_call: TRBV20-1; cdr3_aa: SARREYEQY
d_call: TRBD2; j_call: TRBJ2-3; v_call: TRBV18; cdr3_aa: ASSPGTSGRTDTQY
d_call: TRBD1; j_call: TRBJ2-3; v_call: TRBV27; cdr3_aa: ASPPSGTGGFLDTQY
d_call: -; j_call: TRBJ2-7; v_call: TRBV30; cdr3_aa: AWSIRGSAGSRQY
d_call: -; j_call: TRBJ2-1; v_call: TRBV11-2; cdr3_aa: ASSLGSWASSYNEQF
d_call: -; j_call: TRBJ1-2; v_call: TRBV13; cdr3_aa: ASSPGVYGYT
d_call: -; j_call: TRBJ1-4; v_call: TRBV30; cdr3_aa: ACQGFQNEKLF
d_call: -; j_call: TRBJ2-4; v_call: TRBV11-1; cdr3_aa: ASSLGTLLLAKNIQY